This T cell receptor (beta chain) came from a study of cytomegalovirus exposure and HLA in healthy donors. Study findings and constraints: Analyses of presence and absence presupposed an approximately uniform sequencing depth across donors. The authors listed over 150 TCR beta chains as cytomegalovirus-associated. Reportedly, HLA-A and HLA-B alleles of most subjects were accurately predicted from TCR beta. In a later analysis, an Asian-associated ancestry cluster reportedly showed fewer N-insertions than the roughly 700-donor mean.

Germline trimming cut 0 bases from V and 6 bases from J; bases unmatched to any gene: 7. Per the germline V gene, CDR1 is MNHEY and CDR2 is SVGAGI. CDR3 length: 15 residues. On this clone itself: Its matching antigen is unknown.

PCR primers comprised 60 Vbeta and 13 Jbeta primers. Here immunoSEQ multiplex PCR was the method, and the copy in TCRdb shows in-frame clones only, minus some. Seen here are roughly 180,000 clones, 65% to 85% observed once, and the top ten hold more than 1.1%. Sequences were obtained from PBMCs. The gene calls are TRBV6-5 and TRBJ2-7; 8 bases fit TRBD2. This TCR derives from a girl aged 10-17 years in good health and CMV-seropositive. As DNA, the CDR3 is TGTGCCAGCAGTTACTCGGCTAGCGGGTGGGGCGAGCAGTACTTC. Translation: CASSYSASGWGEQYF.